These 30 T cell receptor beta chains share one sample of origin, sequenced in a study of T-cell reconstitution after alpha-beta-depleted transplantation in children. A library of TCRbeta sequences, prepared with unique molecular identifiers, was generated. TCRdb ran MiXCR on the PCR reads and lists one entry per CDR3 protein. The sample has hundreds of thousands of distinct CDR3 sequences, roughly 17% seen once; the top ten hold approximately 1%. The sequenced sample was PBMCs from the stem cell graft donor, obtained from the stem cell graft. The receptors were sampled from a human donor who donated a stem cell graft to a child with acute myeloid leukemia.

This clonotype was seen repeatedly, ten times or more. The rearrangement links TRBV6-5 to TRBJ1-1, with a tentative D call TRBD1 (5 bases). The germline V and J ends were trimmed by 1 base and 3 bases, with 12 bases remaining between them. This CDR3 contains 15 residues. Germline CDR1 and CDR2: MNHEY and SVGAGI. In nucleotides, the CDR3 is TGTGCCAGCAGTTACTGGGAGGGGAGCGACACTGAAGCTTTCTTT. Translation gives CASSYWEGSDTEAFF.

This clonotype was picked up many times. The rearrangement links TRBV20-1 to TRBJ1-3; D is ambiguous. Germline CDR1 is DFQATT and CDR2 is SNEGSKA (reference sequence). The CDR3 is 14 residues long. Trimming shortened V by 5 bases and J by 3 bases, and 14 bases separated the two germline ends. For the CDR3, the DNA is TGCAGTGCTCCCTCGATGGGAGGTGGAAACACCATATATTTT. It specifies CSAPSMGGGNTIYF.

The V and J genes are TRBV5-1 and TRBJ1-3, with D perhaps matching TRBD1 (5 bases). The CDR3 runs to 15 residues. Looked up from germline, CDR1 is SGHRS and CDR2 is YFSETQ. V was shortened by 6 bases and J by 4 bases, with 17 bases between the two germline ends. The CDR3 loop reads CASTLGDSEGNTIYF. In DNA form, the CDR3 reads TGCGCCAGCACACTGGGGGACTCAGAAGGAAACACCATATATTTT.

The table lists this clonotype with a few counts. The chain links TRBV6-5 to TRBJ1-5, with 7 positions matching TRBD1. Looked up from germline, CDR1 is MNHEY and CDR2 is SVGAGI. The V segment lost 2 bases and the J segment 4 bases; nucleotides outside the gene matches: 5. The CDR3 is 15 amino acids. The CDR3 spells CASSYQGQPNQPQHF. In nucleotides, the CDR3 is TGTGCCAGCAGTTACCAGGGACAGCCAAATCAGCCCCAGCATTTT.

The chain employs TRBV4-3 and TRBJ1-2, with D unclear. The CDR3 length is 15 residues. V was shortened by 1 base and J by 5 bases, with 14 bases between the two germline ends. The germline CDR1 and CDR2 sequences are LGHNA and YSLEER. CDR3 region: CASSQGSSLLYGYTF. The CDR3 DNA reads TGCGCCAGCAGCCAAGGGTCCTCTCTCTTATATGGCTACACCTTC.

This clonotype has ten or more counts. The rearrangement joins TRBV5-1 to TRBJ2-5, with D possibly matching TRBD2 (5 bases). The CDR3 is 14 amino acids. The V end lost 0 bases, the J end lost 3 bases, and 9 bases lay between the germline ends. The germline V gene encodes CDR1 SGHRS and CDR2 YFSETQ. In nucleotides, the CDR3 is TGCGCCAGCAGCTTGGTAGCGATGGAAGAGACCCAGTACTTC. Its protein is CASSLVAMEETQYF.

This sequence joins TRBV5-1 and TRBJ2-7; D is unresolved. Trimming cost V 4 bases and J 0 bases, with 11 bases left between them. The germline CDR1 and CDR2 sequences are SGHRS and YFSETQ. The CDR3 extends over 14 amino acids. CDR3 nucleotide sequence: TGCGCCAGCAGCCCTGGGGTGGGCTCCTACGAGCAGTACTTC. This translates into CASSPGVGSYEQYF.

Concerning this clonotype: This may stem from a read error, because a much larger clone lies one nucleotide away. This likely comes from a read error, as the CDR3 has no conserved phenylalanine or tryptophan at its end. This rearrangement joins TRBV9 to TRBJ2-5, with D perhaps TRBD1 (6 bases). This CDR3 spans 14 amino acids. Germline CDR1 is SGDLS and CDR2 is YYNGEE. Trimming pared 0 bases from V and 7 bases from J, leaving 13 bases between. The CDR3 nucleotides read TGTGCCAGCAGCGTAGGGACAGTGCTCGGGACCCAGTACTGC. It codes for CASSVGTVLGTQYC.

Ten or more counts support this clonotype. The chain joins TRBV20-1 to TRBJ1-2; weak D call: TRBD1 (5 bases). Germline V lookup: CDR1 DFQATT, CDR2 SNEGSKA (reference sequence). Trimming shortened V by 1 base and J by 4 bases, and 10 bases separated the two germline ends. This CDR3 has 13 residues. In nucleotides, the CDR3 is TGCAGTGCTAGAGTCCCGGGGGGCTATGGCTACACCTTC. Residues: CSARVPGGYGYTF.

This clonotype was seen ten or more times. V is TRBV29-1 and J is TRBJ2-2; 13 nucleotides agree with TRBD2. This CDR3 is built from 13 residues. Germline V gene data show CDR1 as SQVTM and CDR2 as ANQGSEA. Unmatched junction bases numbered 7, after V lost 7 bases and J lost 11 bases. CDR3 amino acids: CSASAGLAGELFF. The CDR3 DNA reads as TGCAGCGCCAGCGCGGGACTAGCGGGAGAGCTGTTTTTT.

This clonotype was detected many times. V gene TRBV29-1 combines with J gene TRBJ2-5; no clear D. CDR1 and CDR2 from the germline V gene are SQVTM and ANQGSEA. V lost 5 bases, J lost 5 bases, and 18 bases lay in between. The CDR3 spans 14 residues. The CDR3 bases are TGCAGCGTTCGGTGGCAGGCCCAGTCGGAGACCCAGTACTTC. This sequence encodes CSVRWQAQSETQYF.

V gene TRBV7-9 combines with J gene TRBJ1-2; no clear D gene. The CDR3 covers 14 residues. The V gene's germline CDR1 is SEHNR and CDR2 FQNEAQ (reference sequence). The V gene lost 7 bases and the J gene lost 6 bases, with 18 bases spanning the gap. CDR3 nucleotide sequence: TGTGCCAGCACCCTTACGAGGGTAAAGGATGGCTACACCTTC. Protein sequence: CASTLTRVKDGYTF.

This clonotype has more than one count but fewer than ten. The V gene is TRBV7-2, the J gene TRBJ2-7, with a tentative D call TRBD1 (5 bases). The germline V gene encodes CDR1 SGHTA and CDR2 FQGNSA. With 1 base removed from V and 3 bases from J, the gap between germline ends came to 10 bases. This CDR3 comprises 14 residues. The CDR3 is CASSLGATGYEQYV. The CDR3, as DNA: TGTGCCAGCAGCTTAGGGGCAACAGGCTACGAGCAGTACGTC.

This clonotype was seen many times. CDR3 region: CAISEPGTGSYEQYF. In nucleotides, the CDR3 is TGTGCCATCAGTGAGCCAGGGACAGGCTCCTACGAGCAGTACTTC. The V gene is TRBV10-3, the J gene TRBJ2-7; 8 nucleotides match TRBD1. The CDR3 contains 15 residues. Unmatched junction bases numbered 3, after V lost 2 bases and J lost 0 bases. Germline values: CDR1 ENHRY, CDR2 SYGVKD.

This chain uses TRBV5-1 with TRBJ1-3, with D possibly TRBD1 on 5 matching bases. V lost 3 bases and J lost 3, with 10 bases in between. The CDR3 totals 14 residues. CDR1 SGHRS and CDR2 YFSETQ come from the germline V gene. The CDR3 coding sequence is TGCGCCAGCAGCTCGACAGCGAATGGAAACACCATATATTTT. Translation gives CASSSTANGNTIYF.

The table lists this clonotype with many counts. This sequence joins TRBV5-6 and TRBJ2-5, with TRBD1 matching over 10 bases. Germline CDR1 reads SGHDT; CDR2 reads YYEEEE. V was pared by 2 bases and J by 5 bases, with 3 bases of the junction left unmatched. This CDR3 comprises 14 residues. CDR3 amino acids: CASSFGTGEETQYF. Here the CDR3 DNA reads TGTGCCAGCAGCTTTGGGACAGGGGAGGAGACCCAGTACTTC.

In this sample, this clonotype turned up a few times. The junction departs from the called germline gene at one end, perhaps through a read error. This chain connects TRBV20-1 to TRBJ2-4; TRBD1 agrees at 10 bases. Germline V gene data show CDR1 as DFQATT and CDR2 as SNEGSKA (reference sequence). This CDR3 has 16 amino acids. This chain's CDR3 is CSARDGDRGWKNIQCF. The CDR3 coding sequence is TGCAGTGCTAGAGACGGGGACAGGGGATGGAAAAACATTCAGTGCTTC.

The chain is built from TRBV10-1 and TRBJ2-3, with TRBD2 as a possible D gene (6 bases). Germline CDR1 WNHNN, CDR2 SYGVQD (reference sequence). V lost 6 bases and J lost 6, with 22 bases in between. This CDR3 has 16 residues. CDR3 sequence (DNA): TGCGCCAGCAGGCCCGGGACTCTTCGGGATACCGATACGCAGTATTTT. It codes for CASRPGTLRDTDTQYF.

This clonotype was seen many times. The gene calls are TRBV12-3 or TRBV12-4 and TRBJ1-3; D may be TRBD1 (5 bases). This CDR3 is 13 amino acids long. Trimming removed 7 bases at V and 2 bases at J, with 9 bases between. CDR3 sequence reads: CASTLGPGNTIYF. The CDR3 nucleotides are TGTGCCAGCACCCTGGGGCCTGGAAACACCATATATTTT.

The sample holds a few counts of this clonotype. The chain recombines TRBV12-3 or TRBV12-4 with TRBJ2-1; D may be TRBD1 or TRBD2 (5 bases each). V was cut by 5 bases and J by 5 bases, with 10 bases left in between. This CDR3 contains 13 residues. For the CDR3, the DNA is TGTGCCAGCAGTACGGGACGGAACAATGAGCAGTTCTTC. Translated, it gives CASSTGRNNEQFF.

This clonotype has a count of ten or more. The chain carries TRBV7-3 and TRBJ2-2, with D unresolved. In germline, CDR1 is SGHTA, CDR2 FQGTGA. The CDR3 runs 15 residues. V lost 5 bases, J lost 0 bases, and 10 bases lay in between. The CDR3: CASSQGLSNTGELFF. The CDR3 region has the DNA TGTGCCAGCAGCCAAGGGCTCTCGAACACCGGGGAGCTGTTTTTT.

This clonotype was seen a few times. The chain has TRBV4-2 and TRBJ2-2; no firm D call. The CDR3 totals 12 residues. V was clipped by 1 base and J by 8 bases, with 5 bases between them. Looked up from germline, CDR1 is LGHNA and CDR2 is YNFKEQ. The chain's CDR3 is CASSQVGGELFF. The DNA for the CDR3 is TGTGCCAGCAGCCAAGTTGGGGGGGAGCTGTTTTTT.

The chain joins TRBV12-3 or TRBV12-4 to TRBJ2-3; 7 bases fit TRBD1. The junction had 5 bases not matched to a gene; V was cut back by 8 bases and J by 0 bases. The CDR3 consists of 14 residues. CDR3 DNA: TGTGCCAGCGGATACAGGGGAAGCACAGATACGCAGTATTTT. Protein: CASGYRGSTDTQYF.

This chain links TRBV20-1 with TRBJ1-1; D possibly corresponds to TRBD1 (5 bases). V was shortened by 2 bases and J by 1 base, with 11 bases between the two germline ends. The CDR3 totals 14 residues. The V gene's germline CDR1 is DFQATT and CDR2 SNEGSKA (reference sequence). In DNA form, the CDR3 reads TGCAGTGCTAGAAGTCAGGGCTCGAACACTGAAGCTTTCTTT. This translates into CSARSQGSNTEAFF.

This clonotype has just a few counts. This CDR3 reads CASSLVAGGRNEQYF. CDR3 coding DNA: TGTGCCAGCAGCTTGGTAGCGGGGGGGCGTAACGAGCAGTACTTC. The chain carries TRBV7-3 and TRBJ2-7; TRBD2 aligns across 11 bases. CDR3 size: 15 residues. Germline V gene data show CDR1 as SGHTA and CDR2 as FQGTGA. With 3 bases clipped from V and 5 bases from J, the junction kept 6 bases outside the gene matches. The complete variable domain, with remaining parts taken from reference TRBV7-3 and TRBJ2-7, reads GAGVSQTPSNKVTEKGKYVELRCDPISGHTALYWYRQSLGQGPEFLIYFQGTGAADDSGLPNDRFFAVRPEGSVSTLKIQRTERGDSAVYLCASSLVAGGRNEQYFGPGTRLTVT.

The chain recombines TRBV28 with TRBJ2-3, with 7 bases aligning to TRBD2. CDR3 size: 15 residues. Germline V CDR1 and CDR2: MDHEN, SYDVKM. Trimming took 5 bases from V and 3 from J; bases not matched to a gene: 8. The CDR3 sequence: CASSGGGLGTDTQYF. The DNA for the CDR3 is TGTGCCAGCAGTGGGGGGGGGTTGGGAACAGATACGCAGTATTTT. Looking up the rest from reference TRBV28 and TRBJ2-3 gives the full variable domain: DVKVTQSSRYLVKRTGEKVFLECVQDMDHENMFWYRQDPGLGLRLIYFSYDVKMKEKGDIPEGYSVSREKKERFSLILESASTNQTSMYLCASSGGGLGTDTQYFGPGTRLTVL.

This clonotype has ten or more counts. This chain uses TRBV20-1 with TRBJ1-2; 7 bases are shared with TRBD1. Trimming removed 5 bases from V and 1 base from J; junction bases left unmatched: 10. Looked up from germline, CDR1 is DFQATT and CDR2 is SNEGSKA (reference sequence). The CDR3 length is 15 residues. The CDR3 loop is CSAFQLRDSNYGYTF. In DNA, the CDR3 is TGCAGTGCTTTTCAACTCCGGGACAGTAACTATGGCTACACCTTC.

This clonotype was detected only a few times. The rearrangement uses TRBV13 and TRBJ2-2; 9 bases line up with TRBD1. V lost 3 bases, J lost 4 bases, and 6 bases stayed unmatched. In germline, CDR1 is PRHDT, CDR2 FYEKMQ (reference sequence). CDR3 size: 16 residues. The CDR3 bases are TGTGCCAGCAGCTTTGGGGGGACAGGGCCCACCGGGGAGCTGTTTTTT. Residues: CASSFGGTGPTGELFF.

The chain is built from TRBV5-4 and TRBJ2-3; D is perhaps TRBD2 (7 bases). This CDR3 has 17 amino acids. V was cut by 4 bases and J by 3 bases, with 21 bases left in between. The germline V gene encodes CDR1 SGHNT and CDR2 YYREEE (reference sequence). In DNA, the CDR3 is TGTGCCAGCAGCCCGAAGGGGGGGCCGGAGCCGACAGATACGCAGTATTTT. As protein: CASSPKGGPEPTDTQYF.

About this clonotype: A much larger clone sits a single nucleotide away, making a read error possible. The chain combines TRBV20-1 with TRBJ2-1; tentatively, D is TRBD2 (7 bases). V was trimmed by 5 bases and J by 5 bases, leaving 13 bases between them. Germline V gene sequence: CDR1 DFQATT, CDR2 SNEGSKA (reference sequence). The CDR3 runs 13 residues. The CDR3 protein is CSARGGGHNEQFF. The CDR3 coding sequence is TGCAGTGCTCGAGGGGGAGGGCACAATGAGCAGTTCTTC.